Below, one TCR beta chain is given with its context. The authors' processing: Scientists estimated how many nucleated cells there were by amplifying reference gene primers. The repertoire was sequenced with immunoSEQ multiplex PCR; TCRdb's copy has only in-frame clones and lacks some. V, J and clone size derive from that table, while D and trimming were established from the DNA sequence. The sample carries tens of thousands of clones, 82% recorded once. The data stem from a study of blood T cell repertoires in COVID-19. Per germline, CDR1 MDHEN and CDR2 SYDVKM. The CDR3 is 16 residues long. J gave up 2 bases and V 6 bases, and 9 bases lay outside the gene matches.

The clonotype originates from a woman in her fifties or sixties with acute or convalescent COVID-19. The rearrangement uses TRBV28 and TRBJ2-3; 9 positions agree with TRBD1. The specimen sequenced was peripheral blood. In DNA form, the CDR3 reads TGTGCCAGCAGCCTAACAGGGGGCGGGGACACAGATACGCAGTATTTT. Translation gives CASSLTGGGDTDTQYF.